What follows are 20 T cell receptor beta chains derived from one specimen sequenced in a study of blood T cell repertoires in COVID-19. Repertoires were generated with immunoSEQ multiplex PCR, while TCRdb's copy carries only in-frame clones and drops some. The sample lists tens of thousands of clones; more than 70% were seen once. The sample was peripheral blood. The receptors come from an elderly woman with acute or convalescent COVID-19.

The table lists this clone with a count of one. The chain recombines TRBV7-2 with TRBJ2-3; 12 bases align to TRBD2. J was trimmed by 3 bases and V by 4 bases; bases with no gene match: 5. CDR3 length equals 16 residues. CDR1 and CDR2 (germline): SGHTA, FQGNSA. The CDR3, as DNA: TGTGCCAGCAGCTCCCGACTAGCGGGGGTGACAGATACGCAGTATTTT. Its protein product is CASSSRLAGVTDTQYF. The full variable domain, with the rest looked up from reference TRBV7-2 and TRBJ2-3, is GAGVSQSPSNKVTEKGKDVELRCDPISGHTALYWYRQSLGQGLEFLIYFQGNSAPDKSGLPSDRFSAERTGGSVSTLTIQRTQQEDSAVYLCASSSRLAGVTDTQYFGPGTRLTVL.

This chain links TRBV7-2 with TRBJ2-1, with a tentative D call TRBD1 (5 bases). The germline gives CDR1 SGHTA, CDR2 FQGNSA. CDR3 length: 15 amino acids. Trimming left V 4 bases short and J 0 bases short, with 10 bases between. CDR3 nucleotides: TGTGCCAGCAGCTCCTGGGGCGGCTCCTACAATGAGCAGTTCTTC. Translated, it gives CASSSWGGSYNEQFF.

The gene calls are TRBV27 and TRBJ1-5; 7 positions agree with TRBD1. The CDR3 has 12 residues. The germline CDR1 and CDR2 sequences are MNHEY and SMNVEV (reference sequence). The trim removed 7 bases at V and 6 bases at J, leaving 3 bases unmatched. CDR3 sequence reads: CASKQGSQPQHF. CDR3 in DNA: TGTGCCAGCAAACAGGGGAGTCAGCCCCAGCATTTT.

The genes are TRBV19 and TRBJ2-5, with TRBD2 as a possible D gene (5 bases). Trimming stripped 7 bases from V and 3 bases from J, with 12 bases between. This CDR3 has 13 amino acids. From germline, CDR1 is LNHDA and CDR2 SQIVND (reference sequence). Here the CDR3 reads CASMIGAEETQYF. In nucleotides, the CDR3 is TGTGCCAGTATGATAGGAGCGGAAGAGACCCAGTACTTC. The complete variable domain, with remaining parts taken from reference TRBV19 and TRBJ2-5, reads DGGITQSPKYLFRKEGQNVTLSCEQNLNHDAMYWYRQDPGQGLRLIYYSQIVNDFQKGDIAEGYSVSREKKESFPLTVTSAQKNPTAFYLCASMIGAEETQYFGPGTRLLVL.

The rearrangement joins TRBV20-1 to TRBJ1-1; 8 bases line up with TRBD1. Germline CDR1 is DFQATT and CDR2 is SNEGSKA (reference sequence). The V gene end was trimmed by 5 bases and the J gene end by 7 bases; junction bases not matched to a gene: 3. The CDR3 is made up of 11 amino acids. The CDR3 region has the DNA TGCAGTGCTTCAGGACAGGGTGAAGCTTTCTTT. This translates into CSASGQGEAFF.

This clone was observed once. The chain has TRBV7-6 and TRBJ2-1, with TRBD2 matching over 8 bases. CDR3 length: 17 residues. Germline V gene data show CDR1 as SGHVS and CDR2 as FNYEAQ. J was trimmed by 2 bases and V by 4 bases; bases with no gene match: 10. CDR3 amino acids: CASSSVGAGAPYNEQFF. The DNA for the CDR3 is TGTGCCAGCAGCTCTGTCGGAGCGGGAGCTCCCTACAATGAGCAGTTCTTC. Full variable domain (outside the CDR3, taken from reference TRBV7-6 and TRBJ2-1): GAGVSQSPRYKVTKRGQDVALRCDPISGHVSLYWYRQALGQGPEFLTYFNYEAQQDKSGLPNDRFSAERPEGSISTLTIQRTEQRDSAMYRCASSSVGAGAPYNEQFFGPGTRLTVL.

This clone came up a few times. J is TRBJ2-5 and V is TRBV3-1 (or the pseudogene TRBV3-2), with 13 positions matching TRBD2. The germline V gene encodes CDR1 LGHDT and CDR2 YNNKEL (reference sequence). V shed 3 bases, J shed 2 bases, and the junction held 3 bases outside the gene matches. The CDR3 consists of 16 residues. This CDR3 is CASSQGLAGSQETQYF. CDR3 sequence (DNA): TGTGCCAGCAGCCAGGGACTAGCGGGAAGTCAAGAGACCCAGTACTTC.

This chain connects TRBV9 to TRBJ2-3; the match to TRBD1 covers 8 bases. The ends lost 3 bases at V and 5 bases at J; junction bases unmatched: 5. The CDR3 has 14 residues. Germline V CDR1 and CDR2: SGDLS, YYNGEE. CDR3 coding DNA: TGTGCCAGCAGCGCAGACAGGGGAAGAGATACGCAGTATTTT. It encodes CASSADRGRDTQYF.

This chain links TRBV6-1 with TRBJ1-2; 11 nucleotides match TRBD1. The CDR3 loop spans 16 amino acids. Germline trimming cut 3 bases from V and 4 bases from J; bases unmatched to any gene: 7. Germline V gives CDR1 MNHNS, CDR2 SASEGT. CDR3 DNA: TGTGCCAGCAGTGAGGCCGGGACAGGGGGAGGCTATGGCTACACCTTC. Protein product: CASSEAGTGGGYGYTF.

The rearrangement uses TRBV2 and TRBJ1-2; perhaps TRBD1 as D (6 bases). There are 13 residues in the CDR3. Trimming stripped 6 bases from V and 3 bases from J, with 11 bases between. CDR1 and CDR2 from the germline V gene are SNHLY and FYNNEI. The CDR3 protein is CASSTRQDYGYTF. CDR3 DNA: TGTGCCAGCAGCACCAGACAGGACTATGGCTACACCTTC.

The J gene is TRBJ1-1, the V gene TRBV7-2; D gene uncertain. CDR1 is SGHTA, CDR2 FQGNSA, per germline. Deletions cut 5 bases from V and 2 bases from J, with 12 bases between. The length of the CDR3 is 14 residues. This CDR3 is CASSLSRINTEAFF. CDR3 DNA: TGTGCCAGCAGCCTCTCCAGGATTAACACTGAAGCTTTCTTT.

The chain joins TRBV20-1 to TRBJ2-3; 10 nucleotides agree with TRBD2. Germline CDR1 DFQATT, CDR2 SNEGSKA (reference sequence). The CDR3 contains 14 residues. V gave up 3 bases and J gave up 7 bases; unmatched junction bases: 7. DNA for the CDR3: TGCAGTGCTAGTACAAGCGGGGGGGCCCATACGCAGTATTTT. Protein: CSASTSGGAHTQYF.

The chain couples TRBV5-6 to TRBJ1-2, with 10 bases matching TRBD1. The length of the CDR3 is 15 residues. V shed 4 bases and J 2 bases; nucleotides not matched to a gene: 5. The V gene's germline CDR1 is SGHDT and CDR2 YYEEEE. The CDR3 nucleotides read TGTGCCAGCAGCCCCCCGGGACAGGGGAACTATGGCTACACCTTC. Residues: CASSPPGQGNYGYTF. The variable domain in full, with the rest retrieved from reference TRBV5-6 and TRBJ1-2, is DAGVTQSPTHLIKTRGQQVTLRCSPKSGHDTVSWYQQALGQGPQFIFQYYEEEERQRGNFPDRFSGHQFPNYSSELNVNALLLGDSALYLCASSPPGQGNYGYTFGSGTRLTVV.

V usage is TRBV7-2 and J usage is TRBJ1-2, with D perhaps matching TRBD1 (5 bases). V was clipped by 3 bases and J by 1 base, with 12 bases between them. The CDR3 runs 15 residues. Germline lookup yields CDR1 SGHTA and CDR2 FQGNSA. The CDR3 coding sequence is TGTGCCAGCAGCTTGACAGACTCGAATAACTATGGCTACACCTTC. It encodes CASSLTDSNNYGYTF.

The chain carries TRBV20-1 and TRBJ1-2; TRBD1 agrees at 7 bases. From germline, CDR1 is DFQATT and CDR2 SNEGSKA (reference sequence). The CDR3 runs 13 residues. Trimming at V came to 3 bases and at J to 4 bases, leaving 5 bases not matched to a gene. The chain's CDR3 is CSASDWDSYGYTF. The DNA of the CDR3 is TGCAGTGCTAGTGACTGGGACAGCTATGGCTACACCTTC.

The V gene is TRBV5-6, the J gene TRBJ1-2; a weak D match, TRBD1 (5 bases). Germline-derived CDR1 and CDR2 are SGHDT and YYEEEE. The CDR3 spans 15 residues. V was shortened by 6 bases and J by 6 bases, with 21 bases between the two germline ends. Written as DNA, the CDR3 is TGTGCCAGCACGTACCCGGAGGTCGGGGGAAATGGCTACACCTTC. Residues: CASTYPEVGGNGYTF.

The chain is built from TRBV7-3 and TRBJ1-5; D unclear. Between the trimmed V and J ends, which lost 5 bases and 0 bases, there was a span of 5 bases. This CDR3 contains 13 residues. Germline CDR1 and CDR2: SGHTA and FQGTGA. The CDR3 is CASSPRSNQPQHF. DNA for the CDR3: TGTGCCAGCAGCCCCCGTAGCAATCAGCCCCAGCATTTT.

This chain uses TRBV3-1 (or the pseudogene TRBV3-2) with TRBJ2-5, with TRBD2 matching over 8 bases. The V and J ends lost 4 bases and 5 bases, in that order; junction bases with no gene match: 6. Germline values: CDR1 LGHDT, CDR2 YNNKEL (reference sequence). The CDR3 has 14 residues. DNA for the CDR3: TGTGCCAGCAGCCTAGCGGGGTGGGGGGAGACCCAGTACTTC. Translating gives CASSLAGWGETQYF.

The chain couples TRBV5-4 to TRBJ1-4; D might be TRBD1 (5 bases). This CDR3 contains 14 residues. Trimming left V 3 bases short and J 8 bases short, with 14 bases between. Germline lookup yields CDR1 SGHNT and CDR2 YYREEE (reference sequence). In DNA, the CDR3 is TGTGCCAGCAGCTCTAGACAGACCTCCGAAAAACTGTTTTTT. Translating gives CASSSRQTSEKLFF.

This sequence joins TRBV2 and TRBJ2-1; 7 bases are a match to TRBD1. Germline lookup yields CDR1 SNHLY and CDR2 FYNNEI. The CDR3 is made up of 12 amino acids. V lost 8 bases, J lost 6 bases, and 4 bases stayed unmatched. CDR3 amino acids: CASEAGGNEQFF. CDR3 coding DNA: TGTGCCAGCGAAGCAGGGGGCAATGAGCAGTTCTTC.